The 25 T cell receptor beta chains listed next were all sequenced from one sample in a study of blood T cells in healthy people across ages. It was with a sample-barcoded 5' primer and a J-beta primer mix that a second PCR of about 7 to 12 cycles was run. TCRdb ran MiXCR on the 5' RACE reads and lists one entry per CDR3 protein. This repertoire shows about 1.5 million distinct CDR3 sequences, less than 45% found once; its top ten account for less than 5%. The source material was blood. The receptors come from a woman between 18 and 29 years old in good health.

The CDR3 bases are TGCAGCGTTGAAGATCGAGGGACTAGCGGGTACGAGCAGTACTTC. This translates into CSVEDRGTSGYEQYF. This rearrangement joins TRBV29-1 to TRBJ2-7; 12 nucleotides line up with TRBD2. Trimming cost V 0 bases and J 4 bases; bases outside gene matches: 4. The germline V gene has CDR1 SQVTM and CDR2 ANQGSEA. CDR3 length equals 15 residues.

This chain uses TRBV7-9 with TRBJ2-5; 9 bases are a match to TRBD1. This CDR3 spans 15 amino acids. Germline trimming cut 3 bases from V and 3 bases from J; bases unmatched to any gene: 5. Germline V gene sequence: CDR1 SEHNR, CDR2 FQNEAQ (reference sequence). The CDR3 bases are TGTGCCAGCAGCTTTTACCGGGACAGGGAAGAGACCCAGTACTTC. The encoded protein is CASSFYRDREETQYF.

The sample holds many counts of this clonotype. This chain joins TRBV4-3 and TRBJ1-2; unclear D gene. This CDR3 is 16 amino acids long. V shed 0 bases and J shed 2 bases, with 13 bases lying between them. Germline CDR1 LGHNA, CDR2 YSLEER. CDR3 sequence reads: CASSQDLGSVNYGYTF. The CDR3 nucleotides read TGCGCCAGCAGCCAAGATTTGGGAAGTGTGAACTATGGCTACACCTTC.

The chain employs TRBV12-3 or TRBV12-4 and TRBJ2-7; D gene ambiguous. V was pared by 7 bases and J by 4 bases, with 11 bases between. CDR3 size: 12 residues. CDR3 bases: TGTGCCAGCATTTTTGAAGGTTACGAGCAGTACTTC. It is translated as CASIFEGYEQYF.

This clonotype has just a few counts. The CDR3 sequence: CASSLASGGFDEQFF. In DNA, the CDR3 is TGCGCCAGCAGCTTGGCTAGCGGGGGATTCGATGAGCAGTTCTTC. The rearrangement joins TRBV5-1 to TRBJ2-1, with 10 bases lining up with TRBD2. The CDR3 extends over 15 amino acids. CDR1 SGHRS and CDR2 YFSETQ come from the germline V gene. The junction had 5 bases not matched to a gene; V was cut back by 0 bases and J by 8 bases.

This chain uses TRBV7-9 with TRBJ1-2, with TRBD1 identical over 9 bases. V shed 6 bases, J shed 0 bases, and the junction held 5 bases outside the gene matches. Germline V gives CDR1 SEHNR, CDR2 FQNEAQ (reference sequence). This CDR3 spans 15 amino acids. CDR3 loop: CASRSQGAPNYGYTF. As DNA, the CDR3 is TGTGCCAGCAGGTCACAGGGGGCCCCTAACTATGGCTACACCTTC. Filled out from reference TRBV7-9 and TRBJ1-2, the complete variable domain reads DTGVSQNPRHKITKRGQNVTFRCDPISEHNRLYWYRQTLGQGPEFLTYFQNEAQLEKSRLLSDRFSAERPKGSFSTLEIQRTEQGDSAMYLCASRSQGAPNYGYTFGSGTRLTVV.

This clonotype has a handful of counts. The J gene is TRBJ2-1, the V gene TRBV2; TRBD1 agrees at 8 bases. CDR3 length equals 17 residues. V lost 6 bases, J lost 4 bases, and 14 bases stayed unmatched. Germline V lookup: CDR1 SNHLY, CDR2 FYNNEI. In nucleotides, the CDR3 is TGTGCCAGCAGCCAAGGACAGGGAGGATTAGGTTACAATGAGCAGTTCTTC. Amino acid sequence: CASSQGQGGLGYNEQFF.

This clonotype occurred a few times. The chain couples TRBV14 to TRBJ2-7; D remains unclear. Trimming pared 1 base from V and 4 bases from J, leaving 8 bases between. Germline V gives CDR1 SGHDN, CDR2 FVKESK. This CDR3 is built from 13 residues. CDR3 amino acids: CASSQVARYEQYF. In DNA form, the CDR3 reads TGTGCCAGCAGCCAAGTGGCGCGTTACGAGCAGTACTTC.

This chain uses TRBV20-1 with TRBJ2-5, with D unresolved. Per the germline V gene, CDR1 is DFQATT and CDR2 is SNEGSKA (reference sequence). V was cut by 6 bases and J by 4 bases, with 18 bases left in between. This CDR3 region has 14 residues. CDR3: CSAPGGPGRETQYF. The CDR3 nucleotides are TGCAGTGCCCCCGGCGGCCCCGGCAGAGAGACCCAGTACTTC.

A remark on this clonotype: A much larger clone differs by one base, so this may be a read error. The genes are TRBV27 and TRBJ2-1; 12 bases are shared with TRBD1. V shed 3 bases, J shed 8 bases, and the junction held 5 bases outside the gene matches. Per the germline V gene, CDR1 is MNHEY and CDR2 is SMNVEV (reference sequence). The CDR3 totals 15 residues. In DNA form, the CDR3 reads TGTGCCAGCAGTTTCGTAGGGACAGGGGGCGATGAGCAGTTCTTC. Encoded protein: CASSFVGTGGDEQFF.

CDR3 coding DNA: TGTGCCAGCGGTGAGATAAACAGGGATGGCTACACCTTC. This sequence encodes CASGEINRDGYTF. The rearrangement uses TRBV6-5 and TRBJ1-2, with TRBD1 as a possible D gene (6 bases). Looked up from germline, CDR1 is MNHEY and CDR2 is SVGAGI. This CDR3 has 13 residues. Trimming stripped 8 bases from V and 6 bases from J, with 16 bases between.

There are many counts of this clonotype. The chain uses TRBV15 and TRBJ2-1; 7 positions match TRBD2. J was trimmed by 0 bases and V by 2 bases; bases with no gene match: 1. Germline V CDR1 and CDR2: LNHNV, YYDKDF (reference sequence). The CDR3 consists of 15 residues. CDR3 sequence (DNA): TGTGCCACCAGCAGAACTAGCGCCTCCTACAATGAGCAGTTCTTC. Translated: CATSRTSASYNEQFF. Together with reference TRBV15 and TRBJ2-1, the CDR3 gives the full variable domain: DAMVIQNPRYQVTQFGKPVTLSCSQTLNHNVMYWYQQKSSQAPKLLFHYYDKDFNNEADTPDNFQSRRPNTSFCFLDIRSPGLGDTAMYLCATSRTSASYNEQFFGPGTRLTVL.

On this clonotype: A junction boundary mismatches the germline segment, possibly from a read error. The rearrangement uses TRBV7-8 and TRBJ1-1; TRBD1 might be the D (6 bases). Germline CDR1 is SGHVS and CDR2 is FQNEAQ. CDR3 size: 15 residues. The CDR3 DNA reads as TGTGCCAGCAGCGCCTTCGGGGGGGCGCGCGCTGAAACTTTCTTT. Protein sequence: CASSAFGGARAETFF.

In this sample, this clonotype turned up many times. The rearrangement links TRBV12-3 or TRBV12-4 to TRBJ2-7; 9 bases agree with TRBD1. V dropped 6 bases and J dropped 0; count of bases not matched to a gene: 9. The CDR3 spans 16 residues. This chain's CDR3 is CASSLRTGESSYEQYF. CDR3 nucleotides: TGTGCCAGCAGCCTTAGGACAGGGGAGAGCTCCTACGAGCAGTACTTC.

This clonotype was observed a handful of times. V gene TRBV28 combines with J gene TRBJ2-5; D perhaps matches TRBD1 (5 bases). Germline lookup yields CDR1 MDHEN and CDR2 SYDVKM. This CDR3 spans 13 amino acids. With 3 bases removed from V and 2 bases from J, the gap between germline ends came to 7 bases. The CDR3 nucleotides read TGTGCCAGCAGTTTCAGGGAACAAGAGACCCAGTACTTC. This codes for CASSFREQETQYF. The variable domain in full, completed from reference TRBV28 and TRBJ2-5, reads DVKVTQSSRYLVKRTGEKVFLECVQDMDHENMFWYRQDPGLGLRLIYFSYDVKMKEKGDIPEGYSVSREKKERFSLILESASTNQTSMYLCASSFREQETQYFGPGTRLLVL.

This clonotype was recorded a few times. V and J are TRBV7-2 and TRBJ2-1; 8 positions agree with TRBD2. Germline V CDR1 and CDR2: SGHTA, FQGNSA. The junction had 6 bases not matched to a gene; V was cut back by 0 bases and J by 8 bases. CDR3 length: 15 amino acids. CDR3 sequence: CASSLARGGRHEQFF. The DNA of the CDR3 is TGTGCCAGCAGCTTAGCCCGGGGGGGCCGGCATGAGCAGTTCTTC.

In its sample, this clonotype was seen a few times. The CDR3 region is CASRLERRLDTDTQYF. The CDR3 DNA reads TGTGCCAGCAGGCTTGAGCGGAGATTAGACACAGATACGCAGTATTTT. The V gene is TRBV28, the J gene TRBJ2-3; TRBD2 is a possible D gene (5 bases). CDR3 length equals 16 residues. Per the germline V gene, CDR1 is MDHEN and CDR2 is SYDVKM. V dropped 6 bases and J dropped 2 bases, with 18 bases sitting between them.

This clonotype has just a few counts. The J gene is TRBJ2-1, the V gene TRBV7-2; D may be TRBD1 or TRBD2 (5 bases each). CDR1 SGHTA and CDR2 FQGNSA come from the germline V gene. The V end was cut by 5 bases, the J end by 3 bases, with 14 bases between. The CDR3 extends over 15 amino acids. CDR3 sequence: CASSIHGANYNEQFF. CDR3 DNA: TGTGCCAGCAGCATCCACGGGGCGAACTACAATGAGCAGTTCTTC.

This clonotype was observed a handful of times. The chain is built from TRBV7-2 and TRBJ2-1, with 9 bases fitting TRBD2. Germline lookup yields CDR1 SGHTA and CDR2 FQGNSA. The CDR3 is 16 amino acids. V lost 8 bases, J lost 9 bases, and 17 bases stayed unmatched. In DNA form, the CDR3 reads TGTGCCAGCGGGGGGGTTGGTCTAGCGGGAAGCCTTGAGCAGTTCTTC. Translated, it gives CASGGVGLAGSLEQFF.

V and J are TRBV7-2 and TRBJ1-3; D not resolved. CDR3 length: 17 residues. Trimming took off 2 bases at V and 0 bases at J, with 14 bases between the two ends. CDR1 and CDR2 (germline): SGHTA, FQGNSA. For the CDR3, the DNA is TGTGCCAGCAGCTTAAACTCAGGCCCAAGCTCTGGAAACACCATATATTTT. It specifies CASSLNSGPSSGNTIYF.

J is TRBJ2-3 and V is TRBV6-2 or TRBV6-3; D uncertain. Germline CDR1 MNHEY, CDR2 SVGEGT. This CDR3 spans 11 amino acids. V gave up 6 bases and J gave up 6 bases, with 7 bases separating them. The CDR3 sequence: CASSILDTQYF. In nucleotides, the CDR3 is TGTGCCAGCAGCATTTTGGATACGCAGTATTTT.

In its sample, this clonotype was seen once. V gene TRBV7-2 combines with J gene TRBJ1-5; D ambiguous. Germline assignment: CDR1 SGHTA and CDR2 FQGNSA. V dropped 4 bases and J dropped 0 bases, with 10 bases sitting between them. The CDR3 runs to 15 residues. CDR3 DNA sequence: TGTGCCAGCAGCTCCAGTCTTTATAGCAATCAGCCCCAGCATTTT. It codes for CASSSSLYSNQPQHF.

V and J are TRBV20-1 and TRBJ2-7; D not certain. Trimming shortened V by 2 bases and J by 3 bases, and 14 bases separated the two germline ends. Germline CDR1 DFQATT, CDR2 SNEGSKA (reference sequence). This CDR3 spans 14 amino acids. The CDR3 coding sequence is TGCAGTGCTAGAAATACGGGTCGCGGCTACGAGCAGTACTTC. Its protein product is CSARNTGRGYEQYF.

Note on this clonotype: This clone may be a read error of a much larger clone one base away. This chain uses TRBV25-1 with TRBJ1-2; D is possibly TRBD1 (6 bases). Germline CDR1 reads MGHDK; CDR2 reads SYGVNS. Between the trimmed V and J ends, which lost 3 bases and 3 bases, there was a span of 8 bases. The CDR3 consists of 13 residues. CDR3 protein: CASSENRDYGYTF. CDR3 DNA: TGTGCCAGCAGTGAGAACAGGGACTATGGCTACACCTTC.

With respect to this clonotype: This may come from a read error, since a much larger clone is one base off. The V call is TRBV6-2 or TRBV6-3, the J call TRBJ1-2, with D uncertain. Between the trimmed V and J ends, which lost 5 bases and 4 bases, there was a span of 8 bases. Germline CDR1 is MNHEY and CDR2 is SVGEGT. CDR3 length: 12 amino acids. In DNA, the CDR3 is TGTGCCAGCAGTGAAGGGCCCTATGGCTACACCTTC. Protein product: CASSEGPYGYTF.